Listed below are T cell receptor beta chains from one sample, sequenced in a study of cytomegalovirus exposure and HLA in healthy donors. Profiled with immunoSEQ multiplex PCR; TCRdb holds only in-frame clones, not every one. The sample carries 150,000 to 200,000 clones, roughly 89% recorded once. Sequenced: PBMCs. These TCRs come from a woman in her 30s in good health and CMV-seronegative. Each CDR3 is given with its conserved first and last residue. Each record gives: V gene, D gene, J gene, clone size, CDR3 length, CDR3 protein, CDR3 DNA. The D gene is left open where the match is weak. The size of a clone is reported for some rows only, either as once, few or many, or as a class for expanded clones.

>TRBV5-6|TRBD1|TRBJ2-5|once|14
CASSTPTGQETQYF
TGTGCCAGCAGCACACCGACAGGGCAAGAGACCCAGTACTTC
>TRBV4-3|-|TRBJ1-5|-|15
CASSQEPGPGQPQHF
TGCGCCAGCAGCCAAGAACCAGGCCCTGGCCAGCCCCAGCATTTT
>TRBV7-7|-|TRBJ2-5|-|13
CASSSQIGETQYF
TGTGCCAGCAGCTCACAGATTGGGGAGACCCAGTACTTC
>TRBV27|TRBD1|TRBJ1-1|-|14
CASSLQGVGTEAFF
TGTGCCAGCAGTTTACAGGGGGTGGGTACTGAAGCTTTCTTT
>TRBV5-8|TRBD2|TRBJ2-1|once|15
CASSLASGGSYEQFF
TGTGCCAGCAGCTTGGCTAGCGGGGGGAGTTATGAGCAGTTCTTC
>TRBV19|-|TRBJ1-3|-|15
CASSPQERSGNTIYF
TGTGCCAGTAGCCCACAGGAACGCTCTGGAAACACCATATATTTT
>TRBV4-2|TRBD1|TRBJ2-2|-|16
CASSQDQGAYTGELFF
TGTGCCAGCAGCCAAGATCAGGGGGCTTACACCGGGGAGCTGTTTTTT
>TRBV11-2|TRBD2|TRBJ2-2|-|15
CASSLVRGGTGELFF
TGTGCCAGCAGCTTAGTGCGGGGGGGCACCGGGGAGCTGTTTTTT
>TRBV10-3|TRBD2|TRBJ2-2|-|15
CAISELAGETGELFF
TGTGCCATCAGTGAACTAGCGGGGGAAACCGGGGAGCTGTTTTTT
>TRBV19|TRBD1|TRBJ1-5|-|16
CASSMLQGQGYQPQHF
TGTGCCAGTAGTATGCTACAGGGACAGGGTTACCAGCCCCAGCATTTT
>TRBV28|-|TRBJ2-5|-|13
CASSLSGWETQYF
TGTGCCAGCAGCCTCTCGGGGTGGGAGACCCAGTACTTC
>TRBV6-1|-|TRBJ2-1|few|14
CASRTGSPYNEQFF
TGTGCCAGCAGAACGGGATCACCCTACAATGAGCAGTTCTTC
>TRBV5-1|TRBD1|TRBJ2-2|-|19
CASSLEPGQGASNTGELFF
TGCGCCAGCAGCTTGGAGCCGGGACAGGGGGCTTCTAACACCGGGGAGCTGTTTTTT
>TRBV6-6|-|TRBJ1-6|-|12
CASRTMRAPLHF
TGTGCCAGCAGAACGATGCGAGCACCCCTCCACTTT
>TRBV6-1|TRBD1|TRBJ2-3|-|16
CASSEPTGSGADTQYF
TGTGCCAGCAGTGAACCGACAGGGTCTGGGGCAGATACGCAGTATTTT
>TRBV19|-|TRBJ1-1|-|14
CASSISVKGTEAFF
TGTGCCAGTAGTATATCGGTGAAGGGGACTGAAGCTTTCTTT
>TRBV7-9|-|TRBJ1-1|-|14
CASSLGQGYTEAFF
TGTGCCAGCAGCTTAGGGCAGGGGTACACTGAAGCTTTCTTT
>TRBV5-1|-|TRBJ1-1|once|15
CASSLVAGLNTEAFF
TGCGCCAGCAGCTTGGTGGCAGGATTGAACACTGAAGCTTTCTTT
>TRBV2|-|TRBJ2-1|-|16
CASLTQGISSYNEQFF
TGTGCCAGCTTGACCCAGGGTATTAGCTCCTACAATGAGCAGTTCTTC
>TRBV9|TRBD1|TRBJ1-5|-|19
CASSETGTAPGEWSQPQHF
TGTGCCAGCAGCGAAACGGGGACAGCTCCCGGTGAGTGGAGTCAGCCCCAGCATTTT
>TRBV7-7|TRBD1|TRBJ2-1|-|16
CASSLEPGTGINEQFF
TGTGCCAGCAGCTTAGAACCCGGGACAGGGATCAATGAGCAGTTCTTC
>TRBV5-1|-|TRBJ1-5|-|16
CASNPRGQYSNQPQHF
TGCGCCAGCAACCCCAGGGGCCAATATAGCAATCAGCCCCAGCATTTT
>TRBV5-1|-|TRBJ2-7|-|13
CASSLAHLREQYF
TGCGCCAGCAGCTTGGCACACTTGAGGGAGCAGTACTTC
>TRBV4-1|-|TRBJ2-7|-|17
CASSQEDLAISSYEQYF
TGCGCCAGCAGCCAAGAGGACTTAGCGATAAGCTCCTACGAGCAGTACTTC
>TRBV20-1|-|TRBJ1-1|once|10
CSARTAEAFF
TGCAGTGCTAGGACAGCGGAAGCTTTCTTT
>TRBV6-1|-|TRBJ2-7|once|14
CASSVEGTSYEQYF
TGTGCCAGCAGTGTGGAGGGGACTTCCTACGAGCAGTACTTC
>TRBV27|TRBD1|TRBJ2-1|-|15
CASSSTGTAYNEQFF
TGTGCCAGCAGTTCCACCGGGACAGCTTACAATGAGCAGTTCTTC
>TRBV6-5|-|TRBJ2-1|-|15
CASSLTQGSYNEQFF
TGTGCCAGCAGCCTCACACAGGGCTCCTACAATGAGCAGTTCTTC
>TRBV18|TRBD1|TRBJ1-1|-|14
CASSGQGAGTEAFF
TGTGCCAGCTCGGGACAGGGGGCAGGAACTGAAGCTTTCTTT
>TRBV7-2|TRBD1|TRBJ1-5|-|15
CASSWTGNSNQPQHF
TGTGCCAGCAGCTGGACAGGGAATAGCAATCAGCCCCAGCATTTT
>TRBV29-1|TRBD1|TRBJ2-5|-|13
CSVEGRGRETQYF
TGCAGCGTTGAGGGCAGGGGGCGAGAGACCCAGTACTTC
>TRBV6-5|TRBD1|TRBJ1-6|few|15
CASSYSRDRDSPLHF
TGTGCCAGCAGTTACTCGAGGGACAGGGACTCACCCCTCCACTTT
>TRBV19|-|TRBJ1-1|-|14
CASSIPQTNTEAFF
TGTGCCAGTAGTATCCCACAAACGAACACTGAAGCTTTCTTT
>TRBV6-1|-|TRBJ1-1|once|13
CASNPRVNTEAFF
TGTGCCAGCAACCCGAGAGTCAACACTGAAGCTTTCTTT
>TRBV7-8|-|TRBJ1-1|-|16
CASSLSRGRTNTEAFF
TGTGCCAGCAGCTTATCACGGGGAAGGACGAACACTGAAGCTTTCTTT
>TRBV27|-|TRBJ2-7|-|17
CASSLRPTGIDAYEQYF
TGTGCCAGCAGTTTAAGGCCTACAGGGATTGATGCCTACGAGCAGTACTTC
>TRBV5-6|-|TRBJ2-4|-|13
CASSLFRVYIQYF
TGTGCCAGCAGCTTATTCAGGGTTTACATTCAGTACTTC
>TRBV19|TRBD2|TRBJ2-2|-|16
CASSILAGARGGELFF
TGTGCCAGTAGTATACTAGCGGGGGCCAGGGGCGGGGAGCTGTTTTTT
>TRBV30|-|TRBJ2-7|-|13
CAWKVGGGYEQYF
TGTGCCTGGAAGGTTGGGGGAGGTTACGAGCAGTACTTC
>TRBV7-9|-|TRBJ2-7|-|13
CASSLLVAPEQYF
TGTGCCAGCAGCTTATTGGTGGCCCCCGAGCAGTACTTC
>TRBV5-1|-|TRBJ2-3|-|16
CASSTLAGTSTDTQYF
TGCGCCAGCAGCACACTAGCAGGGACTAGCACAGATACGCAGTATTTT
>TRBV5-1|TRBD1|TRBJ2-3|few|14
CASAPGQGRDTQYF
TGCGCCAGCGCCCCGGGACAGGGCCGGGATACGCAGTATTTT
>TRBV3-2|-|TRBJ1-2|few|9
CASFSGYTF
TGTGCCAGTTTTAGTGGCTACACCTTC
>TRBV27|-|TRBJ2-1|-|15
CASSLSASSYNEQFF
TGTGCCAGCAGTTTAAGCGCTTCTTCCTACAATGAGCAGTTCTTC
>TRBV10-3|TRBD1|TRBJ2-7|-|15
CAISHRQGKSWEQYF
TGTGCCATCAGTCACCGACAGGGTAAGTCTTGGGAGCAGTACTTC
>TRBV11-2|-|TRBJ2-3|-|15
CASSPQTLALHTQYF
TGTGCCAGCAGTCCACAAACGTTGGCTCTGCATACGCAGTATTTT
>TRBV10-3|-|TRBJ1-1|few|14
CAISEDRSNTEAFF
TGTGCCATCAGTGAAGACAGGTCGAACACTGAAGCTTTCTTT
>TRBV7-2|-|TRBJ2-6|-|18
CASSLAGLIPGGANVLTF
TGTGCCAGCAGCTTAGCGGGACTGATCCCCGGTGGGGCCAACGTCCTGACTTTC
>TRBV5-4|TRBD2|TRBJ2-4|-|13
CASSRTSTDIQYF
TGTGCCAGCAGCAGGACTAGTACGGACATTCAGTACTTC
>TRBV25-1|-|TRBJ1-6|-|15
CASSELTGSSSPLHF
TGTGCCAGCAGTGAATTAACAGGCTCTTCTTCACCCCTCCACTTT
>TRBV4-1|TRBD2|TRBJ2-7|-|15
CASSQVAGSSYEQYF
TGCGCCAGCAGCCAAGTAGCGGGAAGCTCCTACGAGCAGTACTTC
>TRBV6-5|TRBD1|TRBJ1-2|-|14
CASSYRGPNYGYTF
TGTGCCAGCAGTTACAGGGGGCCTAACTATGGCTACACCTTC